The present T cell receptor (beta chain) was sequenced within a study of long-term antiretroviral therapy in people with HIV (dated by TCRdb to 2021 to 2024). Some background on the complete study: Collection of the earliest samples took place about a decade ahead of the 2015 WHO recommendation for immediate ART, at a time when ART was typically delayed until CD4 counts fell. A retrospective serial study tested whether ART initiation and durable HIV suppression were associated with changes in peripheral blood TRB repertoire composition and diversity. Of the roughly 30 participants with HIV, more than 10 were female. A total of roughly 180 cryopreserved PBMC samples were contributed to the cohort by 30 adults with confirmed HIV infection, with samples collected serially over a mean of approximately six years (range 1-12). No cross-contamination during QIAcube processing turned up in test extractions that ran a monoclonal T-cell line alongside around 32 polyclonal samples. Points the paper makes about the study in general: Because cell numbers in pre-ART samples were limited, unsorted PBMC were profiled instead of sorted CD4+ and CD8+ T cells. The samples span the years 2004 to 2017, and the ART regimens used may be less effective than current regimens. Expanded TRB clones identified before ART initiation dominated the repertoire across all time points, though the dominance fluctuated and decreased in many PLHIV after ART. No data were available on ART adherence, viral resistance or therapy changes, limiting inferences about post-ART repertoire changes. Starting ART was linked to a significant rise in TRB diversity, yet even with long-term ART the diversity remained significantly lower than in transplant donor controls. Limited PBMC availability meant only the TCR beta chain was sequenced, without alpha chain pairing. Narrower CDR3 length ranges were observed in HIV repertoires than in controls, and an antigen-experienced repertoire with only a slight naive shift after ART was suggested by the network structure.

This clone was observed a few times. This receptor's antigen is unknown. The sample holds no much larger clone one base away, and base qualities are not on file. Inclusion was restricted to participants for whom at least one PBMC sample before ART initiation and at least two post-ART samples were available. Treatment was received in the United States of America by all participants with HIV. Before DNA extraction, cryopreserved samples of about 1-10 million PBMC were thawed and washed. At the time of the earliest PBMC sample, participants with HIV were aged between about 23 and 55 years. Each participant contributed PBMC samples from 1-4 timepoints before ART initiation and 2-8 timepoints after ART initiation, with a median of 7 samples. Serial HIV viral load, CD4+ T-cell count, ART history and demographic data were obtained for every participant. Using a Qiagen kit on a QIAcube, genomic DNA was extracted from unsorted PBMC, with samples processed in batches of 12.

Germline trimming amounts to 4 bases on V and 8 bases on J, with 6 as the count of junction bases outside the gene matches. Taken from cysteine to phenylalanine, the CDR3 has 14 residues. Only the CDR3 DNA is retained, 42 bases long and in frame from the first base. The germline V gene sets CDR1 to SGHRS and CDR2 to YFSETQ. The immunoSEQ hsTCRB v3.0 assay was used at survey level resolution to sequence the TRB variable region. TRB sequencing targeted a depth of 40,000-50,000 T-cell genomes per sample. Pooled TRB libraries were sequenced on an Illumina MiSeq with a v3 150-cycle kit. The paper's processing steps were these. Repertoire analysis was performed in R inside a reproducible Nextflow workflow that covered QC, data transformation and analysis. LymphoSeq2, an R package for exploring AIRR-Seq data, was used to implement the custom analyses. Several samples that yielded fewer than 5000 total TRB sequences were excluded, so that 150 to 200 HIV repertoires were analyzed. Among the 180 to 200 retained HIV repertoires, about 57 were collected before ART initiation and approximately 130 were collected after ART initiation. Repertoires were downsampled to 5000 TRB nucleotide sequences, with summary statistics averaged over 100 downsampling iterations. The analysis kept only TRB sequences whose CDR3 regions were at least seven amino acids long. Diversity was measured with a Shannon entropy-derived clonality score and the Gini coefficient. In repertoire networks, the top 5000 CDR3 amino acid sequences were linked whenever an edit distance of one separated two sequences. GLIPH2 predicted antigen specificity groups and MHC restriction for TRB CDR3 amino acid sequences. To flag known associations with CMV, EBV, HIV or tissue antigens, CDR3 amino acid sequences were compared against VDJdb and McPAS-TCR. Pre-ART, post-ART and control groups were compared with Wilcoxon signed-rank tests and Holm-Bonferroni correction. In its TCRdb copy, this immuneACCESS table keeps in-frame sequences only and misses some clones. Where compared with another copy, unresolved V genes explain less than half of these, and the others have no known cause. That table supplies the V and J calls and clone size; D and trimming were determined from the DNA. The sample includes around 9,700 clones, with over 70% observed a single time. The ten biggest clones cover roughly 21% of the sample.

This specimen consisted of unsorted PBMCs, obtained 1.8 years before starting antiretroviral therapy. This chain joins TRBV5-1 to TRBJ1-2; TRBD1 agrees with 12 junctional bases. This receptor was identified in a man in his forties with HIV. CDR3 region: CASSPGQGAGGYTF. The DNA reads as follows: TGCGCCAGCAGCCCGGGACAGGGGGCCGGCGGCTACACCTTC. Full variable domain (CDR3 extended with the reference TRBV5-1 and TRBJ1-2 proteins): KAGVTQTPRYLIKTRGQQVTLSCSPISGHRSVSWYQQTPGQGLQFLFEYFSETQRNKGNFPGRFSGRQFSNSRSEMNVSTLELGDSALYLCASSPGQGAGGYTFGSGTRLTVV.